What follows are 28 T cell receptor beta chains derived from one specimen sequenced in a study of beta chain features in type 1 diabetes (dated by TCRdb to about 2018). The library came from the immunoSEQ multiplex PCR assay. The High Capacity cDNA Reverse Transcription Kit was used to reverse transcribe all of the isolated RNA, meaning that expressed TCRB transcripts were what got sequenced. Sourced from immuneACCESS, this table was stored by TCRdb with only in-frame sequences that have V and J called. A share of the clones is absent; for the studies checked, an unresolved V gene accounts for under half, and the remainder has no known explanation. This sample gives some 150,000 clones in total; over 9.5% of them show up just once. Roughly 1.3% of the sample lies in the top ten. Sequenced: naive CD4+ T cells from blood. The cell subset or site label on this specimen signifies: true naive CD4+ T cells. The receptors here all came from a man in his late teens or twenties in good health.

The chain joins TRBV15 to TRBJ2-7; 12 bases map to TRBD1. Germline lookup yields CDR1 LNHNV and CDR2 YYDKDF (reference sequence). Trimming at V came to 1 base and at J to 5 bases, leaving 3 bases not matched to a gene. The length of the CDR3 is 15 residues. As DNA, the CDR3 is TGTGCCACCAGCAGAGGGGGGACAGGGGGCAACGAGCAGTACTTC. Protein sequence: CATSRGGTGGNEQYF.

The chain combines TRBV7-8 with TRBJ2-7; the D gene is possibly TRBD1 (6 bases). CDR3 length: 16 amino acids. Germline CDR1 and CDR2: SGHVS and FQNEAQ. Trimming took 5 bases from V and 4 from J, leaving 21 bases between them. CDR3 DNA: TGTGCCAGCAGCACACACAGGGTTCCGGGTCCTTACGAGCAGTACTTC. As protein: CASSTHRVPGPYEQYF.

This clone showed up many times. This chain uses TRBV19 with TRBJ2-6; 8 nucleotides agree with TRBD1. The CDR3 sequence is 18 residues long. The germline V gene has CDR1 LNHDA and CDR2 SQIVND (reference sequence). Germline trimming cut 6 bases from V and 1 base from J; bases unmatched to any gene: 11. In nucleotides, the CDR3 is TGTGCCAGTAGCCGGGACAGGCTACTTATTTCTGGGGCCAACGTCCTGACTTTC. Amino acid sequence: CASSRDRLLISGANVLTF.

The chain carries TRBV30 and TRBJ1-3; D is unresolved. Trimming shortened V by 0 bases and J by 4 bases, and 10 bases separated the two germline ends. The CDR3 sequence is 14 residues long. The V gene's germline CDR1 is GTSNPN and CDR2 SVGIG (reference sequence). The CDR3 loop reads CAWSVPGKGNTIYF. CDR3 coding DNA: TGTGCCTGGAGTGTACCGGGGAAGGGAAACACCATATATTTT.

V usage is TRBV5-1 and J usage is TRBJ1-1; 10 nucleotides match TRBD1. The CDR3 covers 14 residues. Losses at the gene ends were 3 bases for V and 11 bases for J; bases not matched to a gene: 10. Looked up from germline, CDR1 is SGHRS and CDR2 is YFSETQ. CDR3 residues: CASSSTGTGVGAFF. In DNA form, the CDR3 reads TGCGCCAGCAGCTCGACCGGGACAGGGGTTGGGGCTTTCTTT.

The gene calls are TRBV7-8 and TRBJ1-4, with 8 nucleotides matching TRBD1. The CDR3 spans 16 residues. The junction had 9 bases not matched to a gene; V was cut back by 1 base and J by 8 bases. Germline values: CDR1 SGHVS, CDR2 FQNEAQ. Here the CDR3 DNA reads TGTGCCAGCAGCTTAGGCTGGCCAGGGGGCGAAGAAAAACTGTTTTTT. This translates into CASSLGWPGGEEKLFF.

The chain links TRBV19 to TRBJ2-1, with unresolved D. Germline loops: CDR1 LNHDA, CDR2 SQIVND (reference sequence). V was clipped by 6 bases and J by 0 bases, with 6 bases between them. The CDR3 loop spans 13 amino acids. CDR3 residues: CASSTGSYNEQFF. Written as DNA, the CDR3 is TGTGCCAGTAGCACCGGCTCCTACAATGAGCAGTTCTTC.

The chain employs TRBV7-2 and TRBJ2-5, with 8 positions matching TRBD1. TRBJ2-7 explains the end of the DNA better; the J call may be wrong. Germline CDR1 is SGHTA and CDR2 is FQGNSA. The CDR3 extends over 12 amino acids. This CDR3 is CASSWTGFEQYF. The CDR3 region has the DNA TGTGCCAGCAGCTGGACAGGGTTCGAGCAGTACTTC.

The genes are TRBV27 and TRBJ2-3; weak D call: TRBD2 (6 bases). The CDR3 length is 13 residues. CDR1 is MNHEY, CDR2 SMNVEV, per germline (reference sequence). V was clipped by 5 bases and J by 6 bases, with 12 bases between them. The CDR3 DNA reads TGTGCCAGCAGTCCCAGGAGGGAGGATACGCAGTATTTT. Residues: CASSPRREDTQYF.

This clone has more than one count but fewer than ten. The rearrangement links TRBV7-2 to TRBJ2-1, with 13 bases identical to TRBD2. From germline, CDR1 is SGHTA and CDR2 FQGNSA. The ends lost 2 bases at V and 6 bases at J; junction bases unmatched: 4. CDR3 size: 16 residues. The CDR3 DNA sequence: TGTGCCAGCAGCTTATGGGGGACTAGCGGGGCCAATGAGCAGTTCTTC. It encodes CASSLWGTSGANEQFF. The whole variable domain, filled in from reference TRBV7-2 and TRBJ2-1, reads GAGVSQSPSNKVTEKGKDVELRCDPISGHTALYWYRQSLGQGLEFLIYFQGNSAPDKSGLPSDRFSAERTGGSVSTLTIQRTQQEDSAVYLCASSLWGTSGANEQFFGPGTRLTVL.

This clone was seen a handful of times. This chain connects TRBV9 to TRBJ2-7; D is possibly TRBD1 (5 bases). CDR1 and CDR2 from the germline V gene are SGDLS and YYNGEE. The CDR3 has 15 residues. Trimming left V 0 bases short and J 2 bases short, with 12 bases between. The DNA for the CDR3 is TGTGCCAGCAGCGTAGGGGCAGGGTTTGCCTACGAGCAGTACTTC. It translates to CASSVGAGFAYEQYF.

This clone was detected ten times or more. Other nucleotide sequences from this sample produce the same CDR3. V is TRBV30 and J is TRBJ2-1, with D perhaps matching TRBD2 (6 bases). Germline V gives CDR1 GTSNPN, CDR2 SVGIG (reference sequence). The CDR3 covers 15 residues. V shed 0 bases and J shed 0 bases, with 9 bases lying between them. The CDR3 DNA sequence: TGTGCCTGGAGTGTCCGGGGGAGCTCCTACAATGAGCAGTTCTTC. Amino acid sequence: CAWSVRGSSYNEQFF.

The V gene is TRBV11-1, the J gene TRBJ2-3; 11 bases agree with TRBD2. CDR3 length: 16 amino acids. The germline V gene encodes CDR1 SGHAT and CDR2 FQDESV (reference sequence). The V and J ends lost 5 bases and 2 bases, in that order; junction bases with no gene match: 6. The DNA of the CDR3 is TGTGCCAGCAGCCGAAAGACTAGCGGGGTCACAGATACGCAGTATTTT. Translation gives CASSRKTSGVTDTQYF.

V gene TRBV4-3 combines with J gene TRBJ2-1; 8 nucleotides agree with TRBD2. The V and J ends lost 1 base and 4 bases, in that order; junction bases with no gene match: 3. This CDR3 contains 15 residues. Germline assignment: CDR1 LGHNA and CDR2 YSLEER. CDR3 in amino acids: CASSQVAGTYNEQFF. As DNA, the CDR3 is TGCGCCAGCAGCCAAGTAGCGGGGACATACAATGAGCAGTTCTTC.

This clone was observed a few times. The V call is TRBV7-2, the J call TRBJ2-7, with TRBD2 identical over 8 bases. Germline values: CDR1 SGHTA, CDR2 FQGNSA. The CDR3 consists of 14 residues. Trimming at V came to 5 bases and at J to 5 bases, leaving 8 bases not matched to a gene. The CDR3, as DNA: TGTGCCAGCAGCCCCAGACTAGCGCGTGACGAGCAGTACTTC. It translates to CASSPRLARDEQYF.

This chain uses TRBV6-1 with TRBJ1-6; 9 positions match TRBD1. The germline V gene encodes CDR1 MNHNS and CDR2 SASEGT. After removal of 6 bases from V and 5 bases from J, the junction contained 5 bases not matched to a gene. The CDR3 runs 15 residues. The CDR3: CASSEQGAHNSPLHF. In DNA form, the CDR3 reads TGTGCCAGCAGCGAACAGGGGGCGCATAATTCACCCCTCCACTTT.

This clone was picked up a small number of times. The CDR3 DNA reads TGTGCCAGCAGTGAGAGGGCCGGCAATCAGCCCCAGCATTTT. Its protein is CASSERAGNQPQHF. V gene TRBV25-1 combines with J gene TRBJ1-5; D uncertain. The germline V gene has CDR1 MGHDK and CDR2 SYGVNS. V was clipped by 3 bases and J by 2 bases, with 8 bases between them. This CDR3 contains 14 residues. Full variable domain (outside the CDR3, taken from reference TRBV25-1 and TRBJ1-5): EADIYQTPRYLVIGTGKKITLECSQTMGHDKMYWYQQDPGMELHLIHYSYGVNSTEKGDLSSESTVSRIRTEHFPLTLESARPSHTSQYLCASSERAGNQPQHFGDGTRLSIL.

In its sample, this clone was seen many times. V and J are TRBV7-2 and TRBJ2-5; 9 bases are a match to TRBD1. V lost 5 bases and J lost 7; bases outside the gene matches: 11. CDR3 length equals 15 residues. The germline gives CDR1 SGHTA, CDR2 FQGNSA. The CDR3 DNA sequence: TGTGCCAGCAGCCCCCAGGGACAGGGAATGGTGACCCAGTACTTC. It codes for CASSPQGQGMVTQYF.

This clone was picked up a small number of times. The CDR3 reads CASSPFLGGELFF. The CDR3 bases are TGTGCCAGCAGCCCTTTTCTAGGCGGGGAGCTGTTTTTT. The rearrangement uses TRBV6-6 and TRBJ2-2; no clear D gene. The V end lost 6 bases, the J end lost 7 bases, and 12 bases lay between the germline ends. This CDR3 spans 13 amino acids. The V gene's germline CDR1 is MNHNY and CDR2 SVGAGI (reference sequence).

This clone was recorded a few times. V is TRBV27 and J is TRBJ1-6; weak D call: TRBD1 (6 bases). CDR3 size: 15 residues. Trimming cost V 7 bases and J 6 bases, with 16 bases left between them. CDR1 MNHEY and CDR2 SMNVEV come from the germline V gene (reference sequence). CDR3 loop: CASTRGQYFNSPLHF. Written as DNA, the CDR3 is TGTGCCAGCACTCGGGGACAATACTTTAATTCACCCCTCCACTTT.

The CDR3 protein is CSLGVYEQYF. The CDR3 nucleotides are TGCAGTCTGGGCGTCTACGAGCAGTACTTC. V gene TRBV20-1 combines with J gene TRBJ2-7; D is ambiguous. Germline assignment: CDR1 DFQATT and CDR2 SNEGSKA (reference sequence). This CDR3 region has 10 residues. V was pared by 8 bases and J by 3 bases, with 8 bases between.

This clone was observed at least ten times. The J gene is TRBJ2-7, the V gene TRBV4-2; possibly TRBD2 for D (6 bases). Per germline, CDR1 LGHNA and CDR2 YNFKEQ. This CDR3 region has 14 residues. V was trimmed by 4 bases and J by 2 bases, leaving 12 bases between them. The CDR3 protein is CASSPAGLAYEQYF. CDR3 nucleotide sequence: TGTGCCAGCAGCCCGGCGGGACTCGCCTACGAGCAGTACTTC.

J is TRBJ1-1 and V is TRBV2; D gene uncertain. The CDR3 covers 11 residues. From germline, CDR1 is SNHLY and CDR2 FYNNEI. V lost 6 bases, J lost 1 base, and 3 bases lay in between. The DNA for the CDR3 is TGTGCCAGCAGGAGGAACACTGAAGCTTTCTTT. It yields the protein CASRRNTEAFF.

This clone was found a few times. The chain couples TRBV19 to TRBJ2-1; possible D gene TRBD2, 7 bases. V was clipped by 10 bases and J by 7 bases, with 17 bases between them. CDR3 length equals 13 residues. Looked up from germline, CDR1 is LNHDA and CDR2 is SQIVND (reference sequence). The CDR3 DNA follows: TGTGCCATTTCCCGGGGGGCGGGGAATGAGCAGTTCTTC. It codes for CAISRGAGNEQFF. The complete variable domain, with remaining parts taken from reference TRBV19 and TRBJ2-1, reads DGGITQSPKYLFRKEGQNVTLSCEQNLNHDAMYWYRQDPGQGLRLIYYSQIVNDFQKGDIAEGYSVSREKKESFPLTVTSAQKNPTAFYLCAISRGAGNEQFFGPGTRLTVL.

The chain combines TRBV5-6 with TRBJ1-4, with TRBD1 matching 11 bases. CDR3 length: 15 residues. After removal of 3 bases from V and 5 bases from J, the junction contained 3 bases not matched to a gene. CDR1 is SGHDT and CDR2 is YYEEEE in the germline V gene. The CDR3 DNA reads as TGTGCCAGCAGCTCGAGGGACAGGGGGAATGAAAAACTGTTTTTT. Encoded protein: CASSSRDRGNEKLFF.

This clone has only a few counts. This chain joins TRBV7-3 and TRBJ2-7; 7 nucleotides match TRBD2. The germline V gene encodes CDR1 SGHTA and CDR2 FQGTGA. The CDR3 runs 14 residues. Germline trimming cut 5 bases from V and 6 bases from J; bases unmatched to any gene: 10. This chain's CDR3 is CASSPGGAGREQYF. DNA for the CDR3: TGTGCCAGCAGCCCCGGGGGAGCGGGGCGCGAGCAGTACTTC.

The gene calls are TRBV7-2 and TRBJ1-3; D is unclear. This CDR3 comprises 15 residues. V was clipped by 2 bases and J by 2 bases, with 10 bases between them. CDR1 SGHTA and CDR2 FQGNSA come from the germline V gene. The CDR3 is CASSLQEMAGNTIYF. CDR3 nucleotides: TGTGCCAGCAGCTTACAGGAAATGGCTGGAAACACCATATATTTT.

This clone was observed a handful of times. The CDR3 protein is CASSLVPSGGGETQYF. CDR3 nucleotides: TGTGCCAGCAGCTTAGTGCCTAGCGGGGGGGGAGAGACCCAGTACTTC. V is TRBV11-2 and J is TRBJ2-5, with TRBD2 identical over 12 bases. The V gene end was trimmed by 1 base and the J gene end by 4 bases; junction bases not matched to a gene: 4. This CDR3 region has 16 residues. Germline V gives CDR1 SGHAT, CDR2 FQNNGV.